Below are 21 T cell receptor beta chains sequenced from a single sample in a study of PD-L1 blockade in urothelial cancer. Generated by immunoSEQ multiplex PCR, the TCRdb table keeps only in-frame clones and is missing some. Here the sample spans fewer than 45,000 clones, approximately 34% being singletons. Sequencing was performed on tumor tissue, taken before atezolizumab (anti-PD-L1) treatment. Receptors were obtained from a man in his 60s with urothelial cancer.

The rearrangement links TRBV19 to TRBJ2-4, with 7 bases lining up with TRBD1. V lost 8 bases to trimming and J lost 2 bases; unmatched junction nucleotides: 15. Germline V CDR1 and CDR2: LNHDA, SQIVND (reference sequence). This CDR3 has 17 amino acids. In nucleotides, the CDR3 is TGTGCCAGTCAAAGTACTACAGGGGTCCTCTCCAAAAACATTCAGTACTTC. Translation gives CASQSTTGVLSKNIQYF. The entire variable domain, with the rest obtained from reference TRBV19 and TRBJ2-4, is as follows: DGGITQSPKYLFRKEGQNVTLSCEQNLNHDAMYWYRQDPGQGLRLIYYSQIVNDFQKGDIAEGYSVSREKKESFPLTVTSAQKNPTAFYLCASQSTTGVLSKNIQYFGAGTRLSVL.

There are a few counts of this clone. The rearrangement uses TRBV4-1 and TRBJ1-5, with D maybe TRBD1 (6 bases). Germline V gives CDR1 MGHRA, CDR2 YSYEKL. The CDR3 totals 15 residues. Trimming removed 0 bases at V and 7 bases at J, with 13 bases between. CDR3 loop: CASSQESGARQPQHF. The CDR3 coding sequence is TGCGCCAGCAGCCAAGAATCAGGGGCAAGGCAGCCCCAGCATTTT.

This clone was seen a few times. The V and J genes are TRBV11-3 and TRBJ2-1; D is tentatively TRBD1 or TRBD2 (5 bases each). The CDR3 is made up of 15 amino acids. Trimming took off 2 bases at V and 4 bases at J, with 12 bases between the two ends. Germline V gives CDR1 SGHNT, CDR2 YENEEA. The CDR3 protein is CASSLFGTPYNEQFF. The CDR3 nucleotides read TGTGCCAGCAGCTTATTCGGGACCCCTTACAATGAGCAGTTCTTC.

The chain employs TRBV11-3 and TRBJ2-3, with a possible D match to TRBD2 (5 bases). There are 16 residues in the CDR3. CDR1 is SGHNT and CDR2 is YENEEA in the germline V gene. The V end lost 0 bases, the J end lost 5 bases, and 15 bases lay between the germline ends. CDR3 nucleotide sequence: TGTGCCAGCAGCTTAGATCGGGGAGTGCAAATAGATACGCAGTATTTT. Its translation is CASSLDRGVQIDTQYF.

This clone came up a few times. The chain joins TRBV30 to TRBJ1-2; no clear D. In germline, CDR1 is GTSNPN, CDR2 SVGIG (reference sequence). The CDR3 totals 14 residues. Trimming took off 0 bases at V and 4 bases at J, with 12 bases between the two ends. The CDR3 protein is CAWSVRGVTYGYTF. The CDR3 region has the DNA TGTGCCTGGAGTGTCCGGGGTGTAACCTATGGCTACACCTTC.

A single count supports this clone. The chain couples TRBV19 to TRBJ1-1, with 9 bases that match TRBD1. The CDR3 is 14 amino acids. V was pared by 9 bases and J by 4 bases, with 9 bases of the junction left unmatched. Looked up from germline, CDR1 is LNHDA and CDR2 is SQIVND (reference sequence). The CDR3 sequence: CASSSQGAPTEAFF. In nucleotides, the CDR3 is TGTGCCAGCTCGTCACAGGGGGCGCCCACTGAAGCTTTCTTT.

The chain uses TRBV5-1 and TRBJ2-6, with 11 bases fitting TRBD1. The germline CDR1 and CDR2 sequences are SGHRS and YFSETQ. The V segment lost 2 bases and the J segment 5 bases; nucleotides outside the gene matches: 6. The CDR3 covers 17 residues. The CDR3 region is CASSLGTGGSWANVLTF. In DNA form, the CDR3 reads TGCGCCAGCAGCTTAGGGACAGGGGGTTCCTGGGCCAACGTCCTGACTTTC.

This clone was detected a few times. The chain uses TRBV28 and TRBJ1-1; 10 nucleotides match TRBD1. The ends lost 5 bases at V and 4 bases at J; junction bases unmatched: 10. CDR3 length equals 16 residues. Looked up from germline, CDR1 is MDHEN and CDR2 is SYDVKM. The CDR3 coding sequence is TGTGCCAGCAGTCCCTCGACAGGGGGCATGGGCACTGAAGCTTTCTTT. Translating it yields CASSPSTGGMGTEAFF. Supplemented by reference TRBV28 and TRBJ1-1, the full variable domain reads DVKVTQSSRYLVKRTGEKVFLECVQDMDHENMFWYRQDPGLGLRLIYFSYDVKMKEKGDIPEGYSVSREKKERFSLILESASTNQTSMYLCASSPSTGGMGTEAFFGQGTRLTVV.

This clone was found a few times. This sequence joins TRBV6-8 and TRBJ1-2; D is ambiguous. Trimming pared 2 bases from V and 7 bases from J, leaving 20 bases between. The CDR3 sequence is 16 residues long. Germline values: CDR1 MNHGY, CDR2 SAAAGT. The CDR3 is CASSYQPRAGSTGYTF. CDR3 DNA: TGTGCCAGCAGTTACCAACCTAGGGCGGGCAGCACTGGCTACACCTTC.

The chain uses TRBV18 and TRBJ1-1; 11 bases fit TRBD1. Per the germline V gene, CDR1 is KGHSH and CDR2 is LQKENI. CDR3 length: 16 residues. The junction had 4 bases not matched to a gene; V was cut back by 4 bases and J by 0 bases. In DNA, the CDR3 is TGTGCCAGCTCACTCGGACAGGGGGCATTGAACACTGAAGCTTTCTTT. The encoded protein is CASSLGQGALNTEAFF.

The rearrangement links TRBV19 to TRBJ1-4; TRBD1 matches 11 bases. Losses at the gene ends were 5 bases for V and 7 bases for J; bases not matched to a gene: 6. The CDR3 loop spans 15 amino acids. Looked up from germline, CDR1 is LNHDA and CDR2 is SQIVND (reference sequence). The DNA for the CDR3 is TGTGCCAGTAGTCTTACCGGGACAGGGGGTGAAAAACTGTTTTTT. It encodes CASSLTGTGGEKLFF.

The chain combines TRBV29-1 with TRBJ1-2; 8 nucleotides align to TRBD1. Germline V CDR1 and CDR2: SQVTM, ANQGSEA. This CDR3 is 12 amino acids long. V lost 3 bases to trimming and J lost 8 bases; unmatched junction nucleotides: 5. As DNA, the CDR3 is TGCAGCGTTGACCAGGGGGCTAGAGGCTACACCTTC. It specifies CSVDQGARGYTF.

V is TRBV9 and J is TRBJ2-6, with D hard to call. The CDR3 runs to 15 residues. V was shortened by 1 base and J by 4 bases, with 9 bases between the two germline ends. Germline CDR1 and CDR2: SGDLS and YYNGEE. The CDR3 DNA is TGTGCCAGCAGCGTAATAGGCACCGGGGCCAACGTCCTGACTTTC. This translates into CASSVIGTGANVLTF.

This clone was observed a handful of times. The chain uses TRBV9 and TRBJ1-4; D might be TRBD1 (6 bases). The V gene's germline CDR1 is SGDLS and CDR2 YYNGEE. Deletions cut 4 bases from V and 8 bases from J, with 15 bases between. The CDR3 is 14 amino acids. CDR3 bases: TGTGCCAGCAGCTCGCCGGGGGCCCCCGAAAAACTGTTTTTT. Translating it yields CASSSPGAPEKLFF.

The CDR3 nucleotides read TGTGCCAGTAGTAGACGAGGCGATTCCAATCAGCCCCAGCATTTT. Translated, it gives CASSRRGDSNQPQHF. The V and J genes are TRBV19 and TRBJ1-5, with no clear D. V lost 4 bases, J lost 3 bases, and 13 bases lay in between. The CDR3 sequence is 15 residues long. Germline CDR1 is LNHDA and CDR2 is SQIVND (reference sequence). Complete variable domain (other parts from reference TRBV19 and TRBJ1-5): DGGITQSPKYLFRKEGQNVTLSCEQNLNHDAMYWYRQDPGQGLRLIYYSQIVNDFQKGDIAEGYSVSREKKESFPLTVTSAQKNPTAFYLCASSRRGDSNQPQHFGDGTRLSIL.

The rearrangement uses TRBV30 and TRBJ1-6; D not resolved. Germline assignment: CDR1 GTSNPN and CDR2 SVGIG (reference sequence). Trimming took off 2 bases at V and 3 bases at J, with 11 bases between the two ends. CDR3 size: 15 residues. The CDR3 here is CAWSRDGSYNSPLHF. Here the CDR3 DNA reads TGTGCCTGGAGTCGGGATGGCAGCTATAATTCACCCCTCCACTTT. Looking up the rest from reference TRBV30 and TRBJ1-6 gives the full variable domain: SQTIHQWPATLVQPVGSPLSLECTVEGTSNPNLYWYRQAAGRGLQLLFYSVGIGQISSEVPQNLSASRPQDRQFILSSKKLLLSDSGFYLCAWSRDGSYNSPLHFGNGTRLTVT.

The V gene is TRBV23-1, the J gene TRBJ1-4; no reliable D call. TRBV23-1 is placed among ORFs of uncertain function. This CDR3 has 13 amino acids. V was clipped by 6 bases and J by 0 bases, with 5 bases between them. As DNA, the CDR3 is TGCGCCAGCAGGATCGCAACTAATGAAAAACTGTTTTTT. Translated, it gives CASRIATNEKLFF.

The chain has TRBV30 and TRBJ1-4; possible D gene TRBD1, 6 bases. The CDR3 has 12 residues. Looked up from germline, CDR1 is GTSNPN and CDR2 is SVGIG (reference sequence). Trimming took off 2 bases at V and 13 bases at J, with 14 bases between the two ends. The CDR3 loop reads CAWSKQGAGLFF. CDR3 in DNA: TGTGCCTGGAGTAAACAGGGAGCTGGACTGTTTTTT.

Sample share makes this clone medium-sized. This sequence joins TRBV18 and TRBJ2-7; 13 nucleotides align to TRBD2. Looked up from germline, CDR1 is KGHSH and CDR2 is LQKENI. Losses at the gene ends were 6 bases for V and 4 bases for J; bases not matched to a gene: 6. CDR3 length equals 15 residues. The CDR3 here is CASSPGLAGIYEQYF. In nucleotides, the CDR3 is TGTGCCAGCTCGCCGGGACTAGCGGGGATTTACGAGCAGTACTTC.

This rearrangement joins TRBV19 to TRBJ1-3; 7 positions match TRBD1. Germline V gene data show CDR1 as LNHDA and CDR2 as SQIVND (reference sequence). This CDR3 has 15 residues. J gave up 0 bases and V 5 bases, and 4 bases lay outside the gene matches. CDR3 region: CASSPGDSSGNTIYF. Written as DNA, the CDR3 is TGTGCCAGTAGTCCGGGGGACAGCTCTGGAAACACCATATATTTT.

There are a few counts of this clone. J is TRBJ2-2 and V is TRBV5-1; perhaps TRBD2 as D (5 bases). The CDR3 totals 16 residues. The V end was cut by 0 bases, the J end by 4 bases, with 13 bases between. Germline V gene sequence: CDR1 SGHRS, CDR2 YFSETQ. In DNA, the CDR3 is TGCGCCAGCAGCTTGGGGTCCCTAGCTCGCACCGGGGAGCTGTTTTTT. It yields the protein CASSLGSLARTGELFF.